The 13 T cell receptor beta chains below were found in one sample sequenced in a study of shared clonotypes between healthy human individuals. The repertoire was sequenced with immunoSEQ multiplex PCR; TCRdb's copy has only in-frame clones and lacks some. The profile shows about 2.4 million clones, 80% to 95% of them singletons. The sample consisted of naive CD4+ T cells from PBMCs. The subset denotes: CD45RA+ positively selected. These receptor sequences come from a man younger than 35 in good health. Some clones in this sample may be carry-over from other donors' samples.

This chain links TRBV7-3 with TRBJ2-5; 9 bases match TRBD1. CDR1 and CDR2 (germline): SGHTA, FQGTGA. Trimming took 3 bases from V and 5 from J; bases not matched to a gene: 7. The CDR3 totals 15 residues. In nucleotides, the CDR3 is TGTGCCAGCAGCTTGACAGGGGGTCTGTGGGAGACCCAGTACTTC. It translates to CASSLTGGLWETQYF. The variable domain in full, completed from reference TRBV7-3 and TRBJ2-5, reads GAGVSQTPSNKVTEKGKYVELRCDPISGHTALYWYRQSLGQGPEFLIYFQGTGAADDSGLPNDRFFAVRPEGSVSTLKIQRTERGDSAVYLCASSLTGGLWETQYFGPGTRLLVL.

The rearrangement joins TRBV6-1 to TRBJ2-7, with TRBD1 as a possible D gene (6 bases). Trimming took off 3 bases at V and 5 bases at J, with 14 bases between the two ends. The CDR3 spans 14 residues. Per germline, CDR1 MNHNS and CDR2 SASEGT. The CDR3 protein is CASSDFRGTHEQYF. The DNA of the CDR3 is TGTGCCAGCAGTGATTTCAGGGGTACCCACGAGCAGTACTTC.

This clone appeared a few times. This CDR3 is also generated by other DNA sequences in the sample. CDR3 amino acids: CASSLGTGRAGELFF. Written as DNA, the CDR3 is TGCGCCAGCAGCCTGGGGACAGGGCGGGCCGGGGAGCTGTTTTTT. V usage is TRBV5-1 and J usage is TRBJ2-2, with TRBD1 identical over 9 bases. V lost 4 bases, J lost 6 bases, and 7 bases stayed unmatched. CDR1 is SGHRS, CDR2 YFSETQ, per germline. CDR3 size: 15 residues.

The J gene is TRBJ2-1, the V gene TRBV5-1, with TRBD2 identical over 9 bases. V was clipped by 1 base and J by 5 bases; unmatched bases: 7. The CDR3 totals 16 residues. The germline V gene has CDR1 SGHRS and CDR2 YFSETQ. CDR3 region: CASSLLAGGQNNEQFF. Written as DNA, the CDR3 is TGCGCCAGCAGCTTGTTGGCGGGAGGGCAGAACAATGAGCAGTTCTTC.

Only one count was recorded for this clone. The chain has TRBV28 and TRBJ1-6, with D unclear. The CDR3 spans 12 residues. CDR1 MDHEN and CDR2 SYDVKM come from the germline V gene. With 3 bases removed from V and 13 bases from J, the gap between germline ends came to 10 bases. CDR3 coding DNA: TGTGCCAGCAGTTTTCAGATGAGGCCCCTCCACTTT. Its protein product is CASSFQMRPLHF.

The chain recombines TRBV5-1 with TRBJ2-1; 8 bases agree with TRBD1. CDR3 length: 17 residues. From germline, CDR1 is SGHRS and CDR2 YFSETQ. After removal of 4 bases from V and 7 bases from J, the junction contained 16 bases not matched to a gene. This chain's CDR3 is CASSTQPQGATANEQFF. As DNA, the CDR3 is TGCGCCAGCAGCACGCAACCTCAGGGGGCGACGGCAAATGAGCAGTTCTTC.

CDR3 amino acids: CASSSRLAGGGTDTQYF. In DNA, the CDR3 is TGTGCCAGCAGCTCAAGACTAGCGGGAGGAGGGACAGATACGCAGTATTTT. This chain uses TRBV7-6 with TRBJ2-3, with TRBD2 matching over 13 bases. This CDR3 comprises 17 residues. Germline V lookup: CDR1 SGHVS, CDR2 FNYEAQ. Unmatched junction bases numbered 7, after V lost 4 bases and J lost 3 bases.

The CDR3 DNA follows: TGTGCCACCAGCAGAGATCCCCGGGAAAACATTCAGTACTTC. Its translation is CATSRDPRENIQYF. The genes are TRBV15 and TRBJ2-4; D remains unclear. Germline V gives CDR1 LNHNV, CDR2 YYDKDF (reference sequence). The CDR3 has 14 residues. V gave up 0 bases and J gave up 5 bases, with 8 bases separating them.

The chain uses TRBV18 and TRBJ2-1, with a possible D match to TRBD2 (6 bases). This CDR3 is built from 13 residues. The V gene lost 2 bases and the J gene lost 8 bases, with 10 bases spanning the gap. Germline V gene sequence: CDR1 KGHSH, CDR2 LQKENI. This chain's CDR3 is CASSPTGDHEQFF. Here the CDR3 DNA reads TGTGCCAGCTCACCAACGGGGGACCATGAGCAGTTCTTC.

This clone was counted only a few times. This chain joins TRBV19 and TRBJ1-5; possible D gene TRBD1, 5 bases. The germline gives CDR1 LNHDA, CDR2 SQIVND (reference sequence). V lost 2 bases to trimming and J lost 8 bases, with 13 bases between them. The CDR3 covers 14 residues. The CDR3 DNA reads as TGTGCCAGTAGTATACGGGACCCAATCAAGCCCCAGCATTTT. Its translation: CASSIRDPIKPQHF.

A note on this clone: Other DNA sequences of this sample code for an identical CDR3. V is TRBV5-1 and J is TRBJ1-1; 7 bases match TRBD1. This CDR3 region has 13 residues. J gave up 5 bases and V 3 bases, and 4 bases lay outside the gene matches. Germline CDR1 is SGHRS and CDR2 is YFSETQ. The CDR3 nucleotides are TGCGCCAGCAGCTCAAGACAGGGTACTGAAGCTTTCTTT. Translated: CASSSRQGTEAFF.

The rearrangement links TRBV4-2 to TRBJ2-1; D unclear. Germline-derived CDR1 and CDR2 are LGHNA and YNFKEQ. CDR3 length equals 15 residues. V was cut by 0 bases and J by 5 bases, with 11 bases left in between. The CDR3 loop is CASSQEQANDNEQFF. The CDR3 region has the DNA TGTGCCAGCAGCCAAGAGCAGGCGAACGACAATGAGCAGTTCTTC.

This chain links TRBV5-4 with TRBJ2-3; no reliable D call. The CDR3 sequence is 14 residues long. V was trimmed by 4 bases and J by 4 bases, leaving 13 bases between them. Germline V gene lookup returns CDR1 SGHNT and CDR2 YYREEE (reference sequence). DNA for the CDR3: TGTGCCAGCAGCCCCCTGGTCAGGCCAGATACGCAGTATTTT. It codes for CASSPLVRPDTQYF.